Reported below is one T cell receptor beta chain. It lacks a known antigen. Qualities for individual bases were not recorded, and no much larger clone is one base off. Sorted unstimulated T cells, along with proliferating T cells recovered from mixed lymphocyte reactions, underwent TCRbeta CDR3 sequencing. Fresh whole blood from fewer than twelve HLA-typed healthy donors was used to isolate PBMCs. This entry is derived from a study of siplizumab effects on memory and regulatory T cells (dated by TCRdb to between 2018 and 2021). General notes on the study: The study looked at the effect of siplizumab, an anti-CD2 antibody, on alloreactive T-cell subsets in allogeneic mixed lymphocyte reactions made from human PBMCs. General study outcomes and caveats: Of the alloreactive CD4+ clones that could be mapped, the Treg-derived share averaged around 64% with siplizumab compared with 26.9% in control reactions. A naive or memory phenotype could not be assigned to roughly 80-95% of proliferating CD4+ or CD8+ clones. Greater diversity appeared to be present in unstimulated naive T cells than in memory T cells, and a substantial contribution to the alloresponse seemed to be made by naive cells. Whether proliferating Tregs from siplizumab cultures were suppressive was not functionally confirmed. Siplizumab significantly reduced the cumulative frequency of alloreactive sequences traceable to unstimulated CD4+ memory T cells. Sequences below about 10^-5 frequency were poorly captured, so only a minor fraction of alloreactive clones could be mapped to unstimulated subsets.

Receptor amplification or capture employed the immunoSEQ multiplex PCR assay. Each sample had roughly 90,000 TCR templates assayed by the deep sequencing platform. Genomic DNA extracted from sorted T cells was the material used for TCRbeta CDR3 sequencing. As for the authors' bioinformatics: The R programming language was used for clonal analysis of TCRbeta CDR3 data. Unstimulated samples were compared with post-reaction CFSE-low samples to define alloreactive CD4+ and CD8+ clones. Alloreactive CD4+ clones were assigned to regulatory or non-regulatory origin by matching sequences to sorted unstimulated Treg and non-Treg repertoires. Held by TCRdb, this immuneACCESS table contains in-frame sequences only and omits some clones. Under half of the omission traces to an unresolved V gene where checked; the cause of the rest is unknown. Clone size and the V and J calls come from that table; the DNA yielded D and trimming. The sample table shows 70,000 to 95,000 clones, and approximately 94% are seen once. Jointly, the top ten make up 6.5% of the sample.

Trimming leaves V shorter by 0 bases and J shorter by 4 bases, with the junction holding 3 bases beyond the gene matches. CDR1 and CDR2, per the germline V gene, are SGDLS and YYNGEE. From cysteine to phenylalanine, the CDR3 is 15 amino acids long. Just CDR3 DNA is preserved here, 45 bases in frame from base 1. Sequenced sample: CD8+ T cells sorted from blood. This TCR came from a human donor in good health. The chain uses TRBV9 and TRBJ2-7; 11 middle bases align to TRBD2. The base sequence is TGTGCCAGCAGCGTAGGCGGGACTAGCGGTTACGAGCAGTACTTC. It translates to CASSVGGTSGYEQYF.